What follows are 11 T cell receptor beta chains derived from one specimen sequenced in a study of blood T cell repertoires in COVID-19. Generated by immunoSEQ multiplex PCR, the TCRdb table keeps only in-frame clones and is missing some. There are roughly 240,000 clones in the sample; about nine tenths occur only once, and approximately 1.5% lies in the top ten. The specimen was peripheral blood. All receptors derive from a woman aged 55-75 years who had recovered from COVID-19.

This chain links TRBV7-8 with TRBJ1-2, with 7 bases matching TRBD1. CDR1 is SGHVS and CDR2 is FQNEAQ in the germline V gene. V shed 4 bases, J shed 5 bases, and the junction held 7 bases outside the gene matches. This CDR3 has 14 residues. CDR3 nucleotides: TGTGCCAGCAGCTCGGGACAGCAATTTTATGGCTACACCTTC. As protein: CASSSGQQFYGYTF.

The CDR3 DNA is TGTGCCACCAGCAGAGATCTACAGGGAGCGGGAAACACCATATATTTT. Translation: CATSRDLQGAGNTIYF. The chain uses TRBV15 and TRBJ1-3, with D maybe TRBD1 (6 bases). This CDR3 is built from 16 residues. CDR1 is LNHNV and CDR2 is YYDKDF in the germline V gene (reference sequence). The V gene lost 0 bases and the J gene lost 4 bases, with 13 bases spanning the gap.

The chain links TRBV5-4 to TRBJ2-7; 9 bases are shared with TRBD2. The CDR3 length is 15 residues. Germline-derived CDR1 and CDR2 are SGHNT and YYREEE (reference sequence). J gave up 5 bases and V 0 bases, and 6 bases lay outside the gene matches. The CDR3 region is CASSLVGLAGNEQYF. The CDR3 bases are TGTGCCAGCAGCTTGGTGGGGCTAGCGGGGAACGAGCAGTACTTC.

V usage is TRBV7-2 and J usage is TRBJ2-7; 8 bases are a match to TRBD2. From germline, CDR1 is SGHTA and CDR2 FQGNSA. CDR3 length: 17 amino acids. With V trimmed by 2 bases and J by 4 bases, 13 bases remained unmatched. The CDR3 nucleotides are TGTGCCAGCAGCTTATCCGGCCCAGGGAGCGGGGGTTACGAGCAGTACTTC. This encodes CASSLSGPGSGGYEQYF. The whole variable domain, remainder taken from reference TRBV7-2 and TRBJ2-7, is GAGVSQSPSNKVTEKGKDVELRCDPISGHTALYWYRQSLGQGLEFLIYFQGNSAPDKSGLPSDRFSAERTGGSVSTLTIQRTQQEDSAVYLCASSLSGPGSGGYEQYFGPGTRLTVT.

V gene TRBV9 combines with J gene TRBJ2-5, with 9 bases fitting TRBD2. In germline, CDR1 is SGDLS, CDR2 YYNGEE. The CDR3 has 15 residues. The V and J ends lost 3 bases and 2 bases, in that order; junction bases with no gene match: 5. CDR3 region: CASSGSSGAQETQYF. DNA for the CDR3: TGTGCCAGCAGCGGGTCTAGCGGGGCACAAGAGACCCAGTACTTC.

The chain uses TRBV7-2 and TRBJ1-2; D call uncertain. The CDR3 is made up of 14 amino acids. The germline CDR1 and CDR2 sequences are SGHTA and FQGNSA. Trimming removed 3 bases from V and 2 bases from J, with 10 bases in between. CDR3 in DNA: TGTGCCAGCAGCTTGGGCGATCTAAACTATGGCTACACCTTC. It is translated as CASSLGDLNYGYTF.

A note on this clone: This CDR3 is also generated by other DNA sequences in the sample. The chain recombines TRBV5-1 with TRBJ1-1; 8 bases align to TRBD1. After removal of 0 bases from V and 1 base from J, the junction contained 2 bases not matched to a gene. The CDR3 length is 15 residues. Germline values: CDR1 SGHRS, CDR2 YFSETQ. The CDR3 DNA is TGCGCCAGCAGCTTGGTTACAGGGGGGAACACTGAAGCTTTCTTT. As protein: CASSLVTGGNTEAFF.

The chain couples TRBV2 to TRBJ2-3; 9 nucleotides match TRBD2. Trimming at V came to 6 bases and at J to 2 bases, leaving 6 bases not matched to a gene. The CDR3 runs 15 residues. CDR1 is SNHLY and CDR2 is FYNNEI in the germline V gene. CDR3 nucleotides: TGTGCCAGCAGCTCCGGGACTAGCCCCACAGATACGCAGTATTTT. It yields the protein CASSSGTSPTDTQYF.

The chain has TRBV6-5 and TRBJ1-2; D unresolved. CDR1 is MNHEY and CDR2 is SVGAGI in the germline V gene. V lost 2 bases to trimming and J lost 1 base, with 14 bases between them. This CDR3 region has 16 residues. CDR3 protein: CASSYASWAFNYGYTF. The CDR3 region has the DNA TGTGCCAGCAGTTACGCTAGCTGGGCATTTAACTATGGCTACACCTTC.

The V gene is TRBV9, the J gene TRBJ2-7; TRBD1 matches 7 bases. The trim removed 1 base at V and 0 bases at J, leaving 7 bases unmatched. From germline, CDR1 is SGDLS and CDR2 YYNGEE. The CDR3 length is 16 residues. The CDR3 nucleotides are TGTGCCAGCAGCGTAACCCGACAGGGCAGCTCCTACGAGCAGTACTTC. Encoded protein: CASSVTRQGSSYEQYF.

J is TRBJ1-2 and V is TRBV7-9, with 8 bases identical to TRBD1. Germline V gene lookup returns CDR1 SEHNR and CDR2 FQNEAQ (reference sequence). V shed 3 bases and J 8 bases; nucleotides not matched to a gene: 8. The CDR3 covers 14 residues. The CDR3 nucleotides read TGTGCCAGCAGCTTTCTAGACAGGGGCTGGGGCTACACCTTC. Translating gives CASSFLDRGWGYTF.